One TCR beta chain is described in this entry. No antigen is known for it. These data originate in a study of cytomegalovirus exposure and HLA in healthy donors. Study results and caveats: The study had only CMV serostatus as immune exposure information. Cytomegalovirus status was reportedly diagnosed by the classifier with high specificity and sensitivity. Later analysis suggested most CMV-associated TCR beta chains were HLA-restricted.

Though nominally healthy at sampling, donors likely had unrecorded immune exposures. Germline CDR1 is SNHLY and CDR2 is FYNNEI. Between the trimmed V and J ends, which lost 8 bases and 7 bases, there was a span of 10 bases. The CDR3 is 11 residues long. PCR employed 60 Vbeta and 13 Jbeta primers. Method: immunoSEQ multiplex PCR; TCRdb's copy keeps in-frame clones and lacks some. Of 150,000 or so clones detected, roughly 79% appear once; the ten largest clones hold approximately 6.9%. Material: PBMCs. This sequence was found in a woman in her 40s in good health and CMV-seropositive. The chain joins TRBV2 to TRBJ2-3; maybe TRBD2 (5 bases). The CDR3 nucleotides are TGTGCCAGCCGAGCCGGGAATACGCAGTATTTT. Protein product: CASRAGNTQYF.